The clone carrying this T cell receptor (beta chain) was seen a few times. Its antigen is currently unknown. Through Arm-PCR of CDR3 regions and iRepertoire HTBI primers, TCR beta libraries were built. A single record per CDR3 protein comes from TCRdb applying MiXCR to the multiplex PCR reads. This sample has fewer than 650,000 distinct CDR3 sequences; 15% to 20% occur once, and the top ten carry about 12%. The sample's time point: newly diagnosed GD, antithyroid drugs for less than 3 months. Construction of the TCR library relied on RNA isolated from PBMCs. J was trimmed by 2 bases and V by 1 base; bases with no gene match: 6. Germline-derived CDR1 and CDR2 are LNHDA and SQIVND (reference sequence). The CDR3 totals 16 residues. The data were taken from a study of regulatory T cells in long-lasting Graves disease. Overall study results and limits: Under persistent disease, TRBV28, TRBJ1-2 and TRBJ2-5 were used preferentially.

These records were also assigned to another study, of T cells in Graves' hyperthyroidism and ophthalmopathy.

The source of this sequence is a man younger than 30 with Graves disease. The chain is built from TRBV19 and TRBJ2-7; 9 bases are shared with TRBD2. Sequencing used peripheral blood mononuclear cells (PBMCs), obtained at new diagnosis, from a patient treated with antithyroid drugs. CDR3 sequence: CASSIGGLASTYEQYF. CDR3 nucleotide sequence: TGTGCCAGTAGTATAGGGGGACTAGCCTCTACCTACGAGCAGTACTTC.